This T cell receptor (beta chain) was obtained from a study of blood T cell repertoires in COVID-19. Assay: immunoSEQ multiplex PCR; the TCRdb copy retains only in-frame clones and omits some. Of about 50,000 clones in the sample, approximately 80% were seen once. The sequence came from a man in his 60s with acute or convalescent COVID-19. Material for sequencing was peripheral blood.

CDR3 in DNA: TGCAGCGTTGTGGGACAAAGCACAGATACGCAGTATTTT. Its translation: CSVVGQSTDTQYF. The rearrangement uses TRBV29-1 and TRBJ2-3; D may be TRBD1 (6 bases). There are 13 residues in the CDR3. Germline assignment: CDR1 SQVTM and CDR2 ANQGSEA. V lost 4 bases to trimming and J lost 0 bases, with 8 bases between them.